This passage covers 14 T cell receptor beta chains from one sample sequenced in a study of early T cells in non-severe SARS-CoV-2 infection. TCRdb redid the calling of the 5' RACE reads with MiXCR, one entry per CDR3 protein. Of 100,000 to 120,000 distinct CDR3 sequences in the sample, around 10% were seen once. The sample was whole blood. Source of these receptors: an adult who was a healthcare worker with PCR-confirmed SARS-CoV-2 infection or an uninfected control (not recorded which).

This clonotype occurred many times. This rearrangement joins TRBV7-9 to TRBJ2-5, with TRBD2 matching over 10 bases. Germline V CDR1 and CDR2: SEHNR, FQNEAQ (reference sequence). The CDR3 loop spans 15 amino acids. Unmatched junction bases numbered 7, after V lost 7 bases and J lost 2 bases. For the CDR3, the DNA is TGTGCCAGCACTACTACTAGCGGGGTTCAAGAGACCCAGTACTTC. Protein product: CASTTTSGVQETQYF.

The chain is built from TRBV30 and TRBJ1-2; D gene uncertain. The germline V and J ends were trimmed by 0 bases and 8 bases, with 7 bases remaining between them. The V gene's germline CDR1 is GTSNPN and CDR2 SVGIG (reference sequence). The CDR3 has 11 residues. This chain's CDR3 is CAWSVGVGYTF. In DNA, the CDR3 is TGTGCCTGGAGTGTTGGGGTAGGCTACACCTTC.

This clonotype turned up a few times. The V call is TRBV28, the J call TRBJ2-3; weak D call: TRBD2 (5 bases). The CDR3 is 16 amino acids. Per germline, CDR1 MDHEN and CDR2 SYDVKM. V was trimmed by 4 bases and J by 6 bases, leaving 20 bases between them. CDR3 protein: CASSSLPGLRMDTQYF. DNA for the CDR3: TGTGCCAGCAGTTCCCTCCCCGGACTGAGGATGGATACGCAGTATTTT.

In nucleotides, the CDR3 is TGTGCCAGTAGTATTTTATCGCCGGTCAGTAGCAATCAGCCCCAGCATTTT. It is translated as CASSILSPVSSNQPQHF. J is TRBJ1-5 and V is TRBV19; D call uncertain. The CDR3 covers 17 residues. CDR1 is LNHDA, CDR2 SQIVND, per germline (reference sequence). V lost 3 bases and J 0 bases, leaving 15 bases between the germline ends. Full variable domain (outside the CDR3, taken from reference TRBV19 and TRBJ1-5): DGGITQSPKYLFRKEGQNVTLSCEQNLNHDAMYWYRQDPGQGLRLIYYSQIVNDFQKGDIAEGYSVSREKKESFPLTVTSAQKNPTAFYLCASSILSPVSSNQPQHFGDGTRLSIL.

Only a few counts were recorded for this clonotype. The chain has TRBV5-5 and TRBJ2-1, with 10 bases lining up with TRBD2. The ends lost 5 bases at V and 2 bases at J; junction bases unmatched: 4. The CDR3 runs 15 residues. Germline-derived CDR1 and CDR2 are SGHKS and YYEKEE (reference sequence). In DNA, the CDR3 is TGTGCCAGCAGGATTCTAGCGGGGGCCTACAATGAGCAGTTCTTC. Translation: CASRILAGAYNEQFF.

This clonotype was counted many times. This chain links TRBV20-1 with TRBJ1-3, with D tentatively TRBD1 (6 bases). CDR3 length: 14 residues. V lost 5 bases and J 0 bases, leaving 11 bases between the germline ends. Germline loops: CDR1 DFQATT, CDR2 SNEGSKA (reference sequence). CDR3 nucleotides: TGCAGTGCTCTAGGGGGACACTCTGGAAACACCATATATTTT. Its translation is CSALGGHSGNTIYF.

The CDR3 loop reads CSAPVGTSTQETQYF. CDR3 DNA: TGCAGTGCTCCCGTAGGGACATCGACTCAAGAGACCCAGTACTTC. The V and J genes are TRBV20-1 and TRBJ2-5, with D perhaps TRBD1 (6 bases). V lost 5 bases to trimming and J lost 2 bases, with 18 bases between them. The CDR3 has 15 residues. CDR1 and CDR2 from the germline V gene are DFQATT and SNEGSKA (reference sequence).

This clonotype was seen at least ten times. The V call is TRBV7-9, the J call TRBJ2-1, with TRBD2 matching over 9 bases. Trimming took 1 base from V and 5 from J; bases not matched to a gene: 0. Germline-derived CDR1 and CDR2 are SEHNR and FQNEAQ (reference sequence). The length of the CDR3 is 14 residues. CDR3 nucleotides: TGTGCCAGCAGCTTAGGCGGGGGGGACAATGAGCAGTTCTTC. It codes for CASSLGGGDNEQFF.

This clonotype was seen at least ten times. The chain uses TRBV24-1 and TRBJ2-1; 9 nucleotides match TRBD1. CDR1 is KGHDR, CDR2 SFDVKD, per germline. The CDR3 totals 15 residues. J gave up 8 bases and V 3 bases, and 7 bases lay outside the gene matches. The CDR3 bases are TGTGCCACCAGTGATGGGGGACAGGGCTTTGATGAGCAGTTCTTC. It codes for CATSDGGQGFDEQFF.

This clonotype occurred a few times. V is TRBV12-5 and J is TRBJ2-1, with 8 bases that match TRBD2. V dropped 2 bases and J dropped 0; count of bases not matched to a gene: 3. The CDR3 has 16 residues. CDR1 is LGHNT and CDR2 is FRNRAP in the germline V gene. CDR3 in amino acids: CASGLPGGSSYNEQFF. In nucleotides, the CDR3 is TGTGCTAGTGGTTTGCCGGGGGGGAGCTCCTACAATGAGCAGTTCTTC.

This clonotype was counted only a few times. J is TRBJ1-3 and V is TRBV6-5; D call uncertain. The CDR3 loop spans 16 amino acids. The V gene lost 4 bases and the J gene lost 0 bases, with 13 bases spanning the gap. CDR1 and CDR2 (germline): MNHEY, SVGAGI. The CDR3, as DNA: TGTGCCAGCAGTTTCCTCCCGTCCCTCTCTGGAAACACCATATATTTT. It is translated as CASSFLPSLSGNTIYF.

This clonotype has just a few counts. The genes are TRBV6-5 and TRBJ1-2; 9 bases are shared with TRBD1. CDR3 length: 15 amino acids. Germline CDR1 MNHEY, CDR2 SVGAGI. J was trimmed by 4 bases and V by 5 bases; bases with no gene match: 8. In DNA form, the CDR3 reads TGTGCCAGCAGTAACAGGGGGCTCTCAACCTATGGCTACACCTTC. It yields the protein CASSNRGLSTYGYTF.

To note about this clonotype: One base away lies a much larger clone, so this may be a sequencing read error. V is TRBV29-1 and J is TRBJ2-3; TRBD2 matches 7 bases. Germline V gene lookup returns CDR1 SQVTM and CDR2 ANQGSEA. CDR3 length: 14 residues. CDR3 sequence reads: CSIEYWRETDTQYF. In DNA form, the CDR3 reads TGCAGCATTGAATACTGGCGGGAGACAGATACGCAGTATTTT.

This clonotype showed up just a few times. This chain links TRBV20-1 with TRBJ2-7; 9 bases are a match to TRBD1. In germline, CDR1 is DFQATT, CDR2 SNEGSKA (reference sequence). The trim removed 3 bases at V and 4 bases at J, leaving 1 base unmatched. The CDR3 length is 12 residues. DNA of the CDR3: TGCAGTGCTAGGGGACAGGGTTACGAGCAGTACTTC. Amino acid sequence: CSARGQGYEQYF.